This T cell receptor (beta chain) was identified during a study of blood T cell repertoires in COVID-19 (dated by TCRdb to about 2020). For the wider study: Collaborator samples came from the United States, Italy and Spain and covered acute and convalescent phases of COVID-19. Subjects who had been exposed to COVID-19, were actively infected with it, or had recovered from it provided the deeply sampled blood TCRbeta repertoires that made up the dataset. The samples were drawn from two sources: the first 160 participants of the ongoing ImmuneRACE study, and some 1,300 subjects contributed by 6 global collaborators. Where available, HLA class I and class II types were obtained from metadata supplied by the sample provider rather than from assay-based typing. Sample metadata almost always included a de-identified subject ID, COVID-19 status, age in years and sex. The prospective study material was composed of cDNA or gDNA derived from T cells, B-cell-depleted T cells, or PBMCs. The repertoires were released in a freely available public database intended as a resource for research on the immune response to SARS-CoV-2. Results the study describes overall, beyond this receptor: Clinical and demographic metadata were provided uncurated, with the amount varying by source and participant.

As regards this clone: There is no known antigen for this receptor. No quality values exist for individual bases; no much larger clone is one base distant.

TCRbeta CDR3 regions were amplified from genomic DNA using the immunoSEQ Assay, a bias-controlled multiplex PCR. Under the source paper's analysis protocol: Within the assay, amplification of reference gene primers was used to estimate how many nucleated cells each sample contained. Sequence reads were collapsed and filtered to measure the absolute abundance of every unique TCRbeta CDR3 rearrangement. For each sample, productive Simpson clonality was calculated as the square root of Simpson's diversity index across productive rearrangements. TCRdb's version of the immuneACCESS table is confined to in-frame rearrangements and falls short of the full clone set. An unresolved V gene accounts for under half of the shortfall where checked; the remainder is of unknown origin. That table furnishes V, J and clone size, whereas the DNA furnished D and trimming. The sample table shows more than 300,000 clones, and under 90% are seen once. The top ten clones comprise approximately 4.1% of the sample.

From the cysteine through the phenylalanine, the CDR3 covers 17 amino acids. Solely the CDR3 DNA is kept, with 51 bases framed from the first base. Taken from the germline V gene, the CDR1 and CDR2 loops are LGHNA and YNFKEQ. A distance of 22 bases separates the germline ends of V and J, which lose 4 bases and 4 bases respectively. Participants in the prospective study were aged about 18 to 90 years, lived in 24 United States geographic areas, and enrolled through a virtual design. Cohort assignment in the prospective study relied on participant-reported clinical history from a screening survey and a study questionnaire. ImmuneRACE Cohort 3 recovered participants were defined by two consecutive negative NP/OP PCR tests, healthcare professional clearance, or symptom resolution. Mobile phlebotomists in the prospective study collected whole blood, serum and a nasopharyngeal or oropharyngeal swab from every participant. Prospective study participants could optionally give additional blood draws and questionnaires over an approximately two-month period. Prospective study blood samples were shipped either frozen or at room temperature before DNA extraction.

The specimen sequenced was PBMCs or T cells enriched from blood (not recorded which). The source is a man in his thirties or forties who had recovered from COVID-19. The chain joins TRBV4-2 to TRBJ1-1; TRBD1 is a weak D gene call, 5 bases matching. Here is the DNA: TGTGCCAGCAGCCCCGGGGGACGGGGGAGGCGGGGCACTGAAGCTTTCTTT. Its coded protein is CASSPGGRGRRGTEAFF.